This T cell receptor beta chain is drawn from a study of beta chain features in type 1 diabetes. Every bit of the isolated RNA underwent reverse transcription, so sequencing read expressed TCRB transcripts. The assay was immunoSEQ multiplex PCR, and TCRdb's table has in-frame clones only and misses some. This table holds under 500,000 clones, 30% found once. Trimming pared 1 base from V and 1 base from J, leaving 8 bases between. The germline V gene has CDR1 GTSNPN and CDR2 SVGIG (reference sequence). CDR3 length: 13 amino acids. The sequence was collected from a man in his late teens or twenties in good health. The V call is TRBV30, the J call TRBJ2-7, with D possibly matching TRBD2 (5 bases). Sequencing was performed on naive CD4+ T cells from blood. Written as DNA, the CDR3 is TGTGCCTGGAGTGGCGGGTATTCCTACGAGCAGTACTTC. Its translation is CAWSGGYSYEQYF. The variable domain in full, with the rest retrieved from reference TRBV30 and TRBJ2-7, is SQTIHQWPATLVQPVGSPLSLECTVEGTSNPNLYWYRQAAGRGLQLLFYSVGIGQISSEVPQNLSASRPQDRQFILSSKKLLLSDSGFYLCAWSGGYSYEQYFGPGTRLTVT.